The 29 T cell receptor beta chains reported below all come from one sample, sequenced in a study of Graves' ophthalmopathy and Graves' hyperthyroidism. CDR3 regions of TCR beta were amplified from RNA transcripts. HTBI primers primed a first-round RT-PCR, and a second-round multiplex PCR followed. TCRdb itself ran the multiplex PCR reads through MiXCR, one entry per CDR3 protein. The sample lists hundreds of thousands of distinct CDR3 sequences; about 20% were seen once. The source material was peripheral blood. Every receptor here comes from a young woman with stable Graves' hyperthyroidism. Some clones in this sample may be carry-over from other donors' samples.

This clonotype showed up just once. CDR3 loop: CASSEAWTDSPLHF. CDR3 DNA: TGTGCCAGCAGTGAAGCGTGGACAGATTCACCCCTCCACTTT. This chain uses TRBV6-1 with TRBJ1-6; weak D call: TRBD1 (6 bases). The CDR3 has 14 residues. Germline CDR1 and CDR2: MNHNS and SASEGT. Trimming stripped 0 bases from V and 8 bases from J, with 8 bases between.

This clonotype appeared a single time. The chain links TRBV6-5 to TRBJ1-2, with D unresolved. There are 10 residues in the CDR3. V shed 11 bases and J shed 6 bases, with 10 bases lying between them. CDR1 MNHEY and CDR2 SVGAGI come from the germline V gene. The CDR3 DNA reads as TGTGCCCTCGCTGGGGATGGCTACACCTTC. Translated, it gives CALAGDGYTF.

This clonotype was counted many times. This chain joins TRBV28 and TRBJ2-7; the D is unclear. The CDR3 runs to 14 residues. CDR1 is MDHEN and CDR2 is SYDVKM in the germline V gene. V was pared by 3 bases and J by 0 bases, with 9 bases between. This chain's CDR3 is CASSLGQLSYEQYF. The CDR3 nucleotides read TGTGCCAGCAGTTTGGGTCAACTCTCCTACGAGCAGTACTTC.

The CDR3 coding sequence is TGTGCCAGCAGTGACACGACTAGCGGCCAAGAGACCCAGTACTTC. It yields the protein CASSDTTSGQETQYF. The chain links TRBV6-1 to TRBJ2-5; 9 nucleotides match TRBD2. Germline V gene sequence: CDR1 MNHNS, CDR2 SASEGT. The CDR3 is 15 amino acids. The J segment lost 1 base and the V segment lost 3 bases, leaving 3 bases of the junction unmatched.

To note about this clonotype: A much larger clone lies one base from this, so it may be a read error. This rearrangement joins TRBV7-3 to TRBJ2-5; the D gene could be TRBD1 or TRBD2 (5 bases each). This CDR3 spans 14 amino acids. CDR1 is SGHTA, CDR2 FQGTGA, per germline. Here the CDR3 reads CASSLGGTQETKYF. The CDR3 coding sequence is TGTGCCAGCAGCTTAGGTGGGACCCAAGAGACCAAGTACTTC.

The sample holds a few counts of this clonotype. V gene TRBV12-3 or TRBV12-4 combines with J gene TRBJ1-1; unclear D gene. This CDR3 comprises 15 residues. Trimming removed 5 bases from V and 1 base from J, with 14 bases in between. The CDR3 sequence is CASSVRAGKNTEAFF. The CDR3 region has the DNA TGTGCCAGCAGTGTGAGGGCGGGAAAGAACACTGAAGCTTTCTTT.

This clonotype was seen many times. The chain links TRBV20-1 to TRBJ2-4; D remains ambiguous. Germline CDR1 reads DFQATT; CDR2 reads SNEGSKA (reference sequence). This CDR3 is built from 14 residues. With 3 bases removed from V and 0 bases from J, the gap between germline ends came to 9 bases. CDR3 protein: CSAREILAKNIQYF. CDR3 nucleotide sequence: TGCAGTGCTAGGGAAATTTTAGCCAAAAACATTCAGTACTTC.

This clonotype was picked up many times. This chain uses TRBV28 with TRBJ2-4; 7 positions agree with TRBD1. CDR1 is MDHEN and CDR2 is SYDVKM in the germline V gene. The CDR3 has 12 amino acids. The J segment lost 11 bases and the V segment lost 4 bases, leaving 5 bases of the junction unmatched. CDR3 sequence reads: CASSSVDRVQYF. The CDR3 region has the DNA TGTGCCAGCAGTTCGGTTGACAGGGTTCAGTACTTC.

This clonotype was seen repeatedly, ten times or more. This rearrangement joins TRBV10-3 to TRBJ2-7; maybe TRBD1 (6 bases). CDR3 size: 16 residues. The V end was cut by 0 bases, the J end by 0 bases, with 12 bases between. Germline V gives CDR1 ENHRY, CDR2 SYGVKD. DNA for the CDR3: TGTGCCATCAGTGAGTCAGGACAGTATCCCTCCTACGAGCAGTACTTC. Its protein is CAISESGQYPSYEQYF.

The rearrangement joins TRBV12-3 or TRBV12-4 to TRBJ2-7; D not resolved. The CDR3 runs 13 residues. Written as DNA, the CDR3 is TGTGCCAGCAGTTTTTTGGGCGCCTACGAGCAGTGCGTC. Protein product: CASSFLGAYEQCV.

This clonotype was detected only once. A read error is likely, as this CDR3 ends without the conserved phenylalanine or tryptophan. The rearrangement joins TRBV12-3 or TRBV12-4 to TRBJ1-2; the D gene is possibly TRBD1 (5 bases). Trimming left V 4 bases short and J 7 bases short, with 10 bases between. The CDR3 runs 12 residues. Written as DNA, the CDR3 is TGTGCCAGCAGTTCAGGGTACGGTGGCTACACCCTC. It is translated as CASSSGYGGYTL.

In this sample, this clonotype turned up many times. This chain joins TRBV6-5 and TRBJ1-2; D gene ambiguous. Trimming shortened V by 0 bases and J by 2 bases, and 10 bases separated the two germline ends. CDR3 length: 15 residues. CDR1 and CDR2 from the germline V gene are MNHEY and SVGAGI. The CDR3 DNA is TGTGCCAGCAGTTACTCTGCTCAGTTGAACTATGGCTACACCTTC. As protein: CASSYSAQLNYGYTF.

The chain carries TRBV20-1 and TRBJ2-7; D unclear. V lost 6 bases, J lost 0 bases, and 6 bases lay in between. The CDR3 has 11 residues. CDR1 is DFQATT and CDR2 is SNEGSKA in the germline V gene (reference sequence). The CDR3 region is CSALVSYEQYF. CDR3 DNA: TGCAGTGCCCTAGTCTCCTACGAGCAGTACTTC.

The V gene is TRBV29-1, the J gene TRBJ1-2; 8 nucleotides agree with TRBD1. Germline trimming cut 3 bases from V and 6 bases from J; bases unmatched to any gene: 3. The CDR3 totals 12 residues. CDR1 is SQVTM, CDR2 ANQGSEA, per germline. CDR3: CSVDQGADGYTF. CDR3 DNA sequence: TGCAGCGTTGACCAGGGGGCGGATGGCTACACCTTC.

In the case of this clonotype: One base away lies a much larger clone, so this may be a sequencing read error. The CDR3 DNA is TGTGCCATCAGTGAATGGCAAGAGACCCAGTACTTC. Amino acid sequence: CAISEWQETQYF. The chain uses TRBV10-3 and TRBJ2-5; no firm D call. The CDR3 extends over 12 amino acids. The V gene lost 3 bases and the J gene lost 2 bases, with 4 bases spanning the gap. CDR1 ENHRY and CDR2 SYGVKD come from the germline V gene.

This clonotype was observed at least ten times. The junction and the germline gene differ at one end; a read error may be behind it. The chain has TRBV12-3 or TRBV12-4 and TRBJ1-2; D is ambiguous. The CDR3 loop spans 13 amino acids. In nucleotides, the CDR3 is TGTGCCAGCAGGCGGACGGATAAGGGTGGCTACGCCTTC. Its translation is CASRRTDKGGYAF.

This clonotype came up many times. The chain's CDR3 is CATRLGDGTEAFF. The CDR3 DNA is TGTGCCACCAGATTGGGGGACGGCACTGAAGCTTTCTTT. This rearrangement joins TRBV24-1 to TRBJ1-1, with D tentatively TRBD1 (5 bases). This CDR3 has 13 amino acids. V was pared by 7 bases and J by 4 bases, with 12 bases between. Per germline, CDR1 KGHDR and CDR2 SFDVKD.

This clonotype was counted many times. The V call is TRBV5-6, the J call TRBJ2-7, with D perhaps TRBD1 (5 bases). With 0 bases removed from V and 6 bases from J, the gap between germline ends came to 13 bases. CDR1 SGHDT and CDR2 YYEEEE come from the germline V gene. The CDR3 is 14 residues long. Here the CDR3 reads CASSLGPGIGEQYF. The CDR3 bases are TGTGCCAGCAGCTTGGGGCCAGGGATCGGCGAGCAGTACTTC.

The CDR3 is CASSQDLYAETGYYGYTF. The CDR3, as DNA: TGCGCCAGCAGCCAAGATCTATATGCCGAGACAGGGTACTATGGCTACACCTTC. This chain connects TRBV4-3 to TRBJ1-2, with 7 bases fitting TRBD1. V lost 0 bases to trimming and J lost 3 bases; unmatched junction nucleotides: 13. The germline gives CDR1 LGHNA, CDR2 YSLEER. The CDR3 has 18 residues.

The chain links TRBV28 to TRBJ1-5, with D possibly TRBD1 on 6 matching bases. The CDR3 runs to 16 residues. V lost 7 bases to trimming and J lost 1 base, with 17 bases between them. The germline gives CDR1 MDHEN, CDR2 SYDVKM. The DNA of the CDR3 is TGTGCCAGCAACGCTTTGGGACACCGGAGCAATCAGCCCCAGCATTTT. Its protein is CASNALGHRSNQPQHF. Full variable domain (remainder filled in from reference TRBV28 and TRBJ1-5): DVKVTQSSRYLVKRTGEKVFLECVQDMDHENMFWYRQDPGLGLRLIYFSYDVKMKEKGDIPEGYSVSREKKERFSLILESASTNQTSMYLCASNALGHRSNQPQHFGDGTRLSIL.

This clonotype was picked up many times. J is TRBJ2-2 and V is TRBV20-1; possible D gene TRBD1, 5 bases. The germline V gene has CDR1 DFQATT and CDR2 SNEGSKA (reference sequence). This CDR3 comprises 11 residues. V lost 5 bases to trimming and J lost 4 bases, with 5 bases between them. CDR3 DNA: TGCAGTGCTGACAGCACCGGGGAGCTGTTTTTT. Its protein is CSADSTGELFF.

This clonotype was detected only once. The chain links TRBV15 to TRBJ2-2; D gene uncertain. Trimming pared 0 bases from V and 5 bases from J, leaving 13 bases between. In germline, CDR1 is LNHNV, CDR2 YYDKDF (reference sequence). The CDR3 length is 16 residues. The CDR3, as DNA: TGTGCCACCAGCAGAGATCCCCTTCTGGGTACCGGGGAGCTGTTTTTT. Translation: CATSRDPLLGTGELFF.

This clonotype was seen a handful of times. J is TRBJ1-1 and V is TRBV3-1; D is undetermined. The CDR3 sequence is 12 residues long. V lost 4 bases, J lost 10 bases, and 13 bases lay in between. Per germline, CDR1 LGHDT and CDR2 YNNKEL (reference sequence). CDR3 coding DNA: TGTGCCAGCAGCCCGGTCGGCCTTGGAGCTTTCTTT. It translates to CASSPVGLGAFF.

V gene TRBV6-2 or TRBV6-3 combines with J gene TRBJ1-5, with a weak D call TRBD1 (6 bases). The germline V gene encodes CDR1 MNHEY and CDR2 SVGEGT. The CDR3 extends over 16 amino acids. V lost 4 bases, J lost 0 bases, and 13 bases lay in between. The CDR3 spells CASSSNQGYSNQPQHF. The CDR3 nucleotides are TGTGCCAGCAGTTCCAACCAGGGGTATAGCAATCAGCCCCAGCATTTT.

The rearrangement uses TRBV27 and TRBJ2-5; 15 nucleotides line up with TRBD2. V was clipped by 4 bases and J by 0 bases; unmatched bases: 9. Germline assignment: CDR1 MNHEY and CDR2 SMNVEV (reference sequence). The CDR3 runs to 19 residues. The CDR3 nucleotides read TGTGCCAGCAGTTCGCCCGGGACTAGCGGGGGGCCGTACCAAGAGACCCAGTACTTC. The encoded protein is CASSSPGTSGGPYQETQYF.

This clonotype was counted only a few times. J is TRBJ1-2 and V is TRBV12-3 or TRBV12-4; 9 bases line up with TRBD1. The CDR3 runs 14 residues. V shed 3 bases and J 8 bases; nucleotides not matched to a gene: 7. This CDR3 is CASSFGGQGRGYTF. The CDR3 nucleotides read TGTGCCAGCAGTTTTGGGGGACAGGGTCGCGGCTACACCTTC.

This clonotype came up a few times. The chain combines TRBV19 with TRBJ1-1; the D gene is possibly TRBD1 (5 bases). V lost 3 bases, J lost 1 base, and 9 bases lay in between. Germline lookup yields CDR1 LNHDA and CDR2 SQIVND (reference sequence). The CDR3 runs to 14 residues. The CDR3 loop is CASSIVQGNTEAFF. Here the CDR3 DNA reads TGTGCCAGTAGTATTGTGCAGGGGAACACTGAAGCTTTCTTT.

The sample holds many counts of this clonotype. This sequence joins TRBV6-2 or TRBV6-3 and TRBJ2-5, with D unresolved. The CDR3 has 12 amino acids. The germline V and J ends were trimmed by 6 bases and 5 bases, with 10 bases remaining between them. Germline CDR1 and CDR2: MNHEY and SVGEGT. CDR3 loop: CASSTQWETQYF. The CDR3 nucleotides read TGTGCCAGCAGCACTCAGTGGGAGACCCAGTACTTC.

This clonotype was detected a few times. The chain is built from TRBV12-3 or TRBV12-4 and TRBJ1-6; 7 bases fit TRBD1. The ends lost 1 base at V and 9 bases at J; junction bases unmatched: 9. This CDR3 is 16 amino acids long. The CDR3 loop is CASSLGRQGRGSPLHF. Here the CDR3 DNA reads TGTGCCAGCAGTTTAGGCAGACAGGGCCGGGGTTCACCCCTCCACTTT.